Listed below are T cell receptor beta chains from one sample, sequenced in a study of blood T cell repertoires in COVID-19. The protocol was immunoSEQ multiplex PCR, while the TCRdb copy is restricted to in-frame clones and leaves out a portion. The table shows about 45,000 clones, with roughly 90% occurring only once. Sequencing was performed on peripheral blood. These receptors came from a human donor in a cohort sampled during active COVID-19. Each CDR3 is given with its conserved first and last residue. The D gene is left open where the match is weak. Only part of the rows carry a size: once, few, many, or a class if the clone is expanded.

CDR3: CASSVDPGATGELFF; DNA: TGTGCCAGCAGCGTAGACCCAGGGGCAACCGGGGAGCTGTTTTTT; J: TRBJ2-2; length: 15; size: .; D: .; V: TRBV9
CDR3: CASSQRGQDYEQYF; DNA: TGTGCCAGCAGCCAAAGAGGACAGGACTACGAGCAGTACTTC; J: TRBJ2-7; length: 14; size: .; D: TRBD1; V: TRBV3-1/TRBV3-2
CDR3: CASREAENYEQYF; DNA: TGTGCCAGCAGGGAGGCGGAAAACTACGAGCAGTACTTC; J: TRBJ2-7; length: 13; size: once; D: .; V: TRBV6-5
CDR3: CASSLLPANRGEQYF; DNA: TGTGCCAGCAGCTTACTTCCGGCTAACCGAGGGGAGCAGTACTTC; J: TRBJ2-7; length: 15; size: .; D: .; V: TRBV7-2
CDR3: CAWKLGQGAEAFF; DNA: TGTGCCTGGAAGTTAGGCCAGGGGGCTGAAGCTTTCTTT; J: TRBJ1-1; length: 13; size: .; D: TRBD1; V: TRBV30
CDR3: CASRDRGPGTGELFF; DNA: TGTGCCAGTAGGGACAGGGGGCCGGGAACCGGGGAGCTGTTTTTT; J: TRBJ2-2; length: 15; size: .; D: TRBD1; V: TRBV19
CDR3: CASSVQGQETQYF; DNA: TGTGCCAGCAGCGTACAGGGGCAAGAGACCCAGTACTTC; J: TRBJ2-5; length: 13; size: .; D: TRBD1; V: TRBV7-3
CDR3: CSVESAGGTSGYTF; DNA: TGCAGCGTTGAATCGGCAGGGGGAACGAGTGGCTACACCTTC; J: TRBJ1-2; length: 14; size: .; D: TRBD1; V: TRBV29-1
CDR3: CASSESIGRVSAFF; DNA: TGCGCCAGCAGTGAGTCGATTGGCAGGGTGAGTGCTTTCTTT; J: TRBJ1-1; length: 14; size: once; D: .; V: TRBV10-2
CDR3: CASRSSGDEQYF; DNA: TGTGCCAGCAGGTCTAGCGGGGACGAGCAGTACTTC; J: TRBJ2-7; length: 12; size: .; D: TRBD2; V: TRBV7-2
CDR3: CASSLMTGLTDTQYF; DNA: TGTGCCAGCAGCTTGATGACAGGGCTCACAGATACGCAGTATTTT; J: TRBJ2-3; length: 15; size: .; D: TRBD1; V: TRBV7-9
CDR3: CASSLWRGAEDTQYF; DNA: TGTGCCAGCAGCTTATGGCGGGGGGCCGAAGATACGCAGTATTTT; J: TRBJ2-3; length: 15; size: .; D: TRBD2; V: TRBV11-1
CDR3: CATSDLDRGKIQETQYF; DNA: TGTGCCACCAGTGATTTGGACAGGGGAAAAATCCAAGAGACCCAGTACTTC; J: TRBJ2-5; length: 17; size: once; D: TRBD1; V: TRBV24-1
CDR3: CASSRDSNNYGYTF; DNA: TGTGCCAGCAGCCGGGACAGCAACAACTATGGCTACACCTTC; J: TRBJ1-2; length: 14; size: .; D: TRBD1; V: TRBV7-8
CDR3: CASSPPRGLANYNEQFF; DNA: TGTGCCAGCAGTCCACCCCGGGGACTAGCGAACTACAATGAGCAGTTCTTC; J: TRBJ2-1; length: 17; size: .; D: TRBD2; V: TRBV7-6
CDR3: CASSPGVGLAYNEQFF; DNA: TGTGCCAGCAGCCCGGGGGTTGGACTAGCGTACAATGAGCAGTTCTTC; J: TRBJ2-1; length: 16; size: .; D: TRBD2; V: TRBV7-2
CDR3: CASSPSGGDTGELFF; DNA: TGTGCCAGCAGCCCTAGCGGGGGGGACACCGGGGAGCTGTTTTTT; J: TRBJ2-2; length: 15; size: .; D: TRBD2; V: TRBV13
CDR3: CAGAGLAEETQYF; DNA: TGTGCCGGCGCGGGACTAGCGGAAGAGACCCAGTACTTC; J: TRBJ2-5; length: 13; size: .; D: TRBD2; V: TRBV2
CDR3: CASSRDRNEKLFF; DNA: TGTGCCAGCAGTCGGGACAGGAATGAAAAACTGTTTTTT; J: TRBJ1-4; length: 13; size: once; D: TRBD1; V: TRBV12-3/TRBV12-4
CDR3: CASSLWGGDRGVTKNIQYF; DNA: TGTGCCAGCAGCTTGTGGGGAGGGGACCGGGGTGTGACCAAAAACATTCAGTACTTC; J: TRBJ2-4; length: 19; size: once; D: TRBD2; V: TRBV5-6
CDR3: CASSSDRGRGSNEQFF; DNA: TGTGCCAGCAGTTCGGACAGGGGGCGGGGTAGCAATGAGCAGTTCTTC; J: TRBJ2-1; length: 16; size: .; D: TRBD1; V: TRBV6-5
CDR3: CATSATGQYPDTQYF; DNA: TGTGCCACCAGTGCCACGGGACAGTACCCAGATACGCAGTATTTT; J: TRBJ2-3; length: 15; size: .; D: TRBD1; V: TRBV24-1
CDR3: CASRSEGVDEQFF; DNA: TGTGCCAGCAGAAGTGAGGGAGTCGATGAGCAGTTCTTC; J: TRBJ2-1; length: 13; size: .; D: .; V: TRBV7-8
CDR3: CASSMAGGTAGAHPSTDTQYF; DNA: TGTGCCAGTAGTATGGCGGGTGGTACAGCGGGGGCCCACCCAAGCACAGATACGCAGTATTTT; J: TRBJ2-3; length: 21; size: .; D: TRBD2; V: TRBV19
CDR3: CASSFGSRQETQYF; DNA: TGTGCCAGCAGCTTTGGTTCACGGCAAGAGACCCAGTACTTC; J: TRBJ2-5; length: 14; size: .; D: .; V: TRBV7-2
CDR3: CAFRVTGRGRTEAFF; DNA: TGTGCCTTCCGGGTTACAGGGAGGGGGAGGACTGAAGCTTTCTTT; J: TRBJ1-1; length: 15; size: .; D: .; V: TRBV3-1/TRBV3-2
CDR3: CASSPTGDTQYF; DNA: TGCGCCAGCAGCCCCACAGGGGATACGCAGTATTTT; J: TRBJ2-3; length: 12; size: .; D: .; V: TRBV5-1
CDR3: CAISGGTSGGDTQYF; DNA: TGTGCCATCAGTGGCGGGACTAGCGGGGGTGATACGCAGTATTTT; J: TRBJ2-3; length: 15; size: .; D: TRBD2; V: TRBV10-3
CDR3: CASSLALRQMNTGELFF; DNA: TGTGCCAGCAGCTTAGCGCTCCGACAGATGAACACCGGGGAGCTGTTTTTT; J: TRBJ2-2; length: 17; size: few; D: .; V: TRBV7-8
CDR3: CASSLAGASYNEQFF; DNA: TGTGCCAGCAGTTTAGCGGGGGCTTCCTACAATGAGCAGTTCTTC; J: TRBJ2-1; length: 15; size: .; D: TRBD2; V: TRBV7-6
CDR3: CGVLRNEQFF; DNA: TGTGGGGTTCTGAGGAATGAGCAGTTCTTC; J: TRBJ2-1; length: 10; size: .; D: .; V: TRBV21-1
CDR3: CASSIGRGRGQPQHF; DNA: TGTGCCAGTAGTATTGGTCGGGGGAGAGGTCAGCCCCAGCATTTT; J: TRBJ1-5; length: 15; size: .; D: .; V: TRBV19
CDR3: CASLSGGTGELFF; DNA: TGCGCCAGTCTAAGCGGGGGGACCGGGGAGCTGTTTTTT; J: TRBJ2-2; length: 13; size: .; D: TRBD2; V: TRBV5-1
CDR3: CASSRRGAGFITDTQYF; DNA: TGTGCCAGCAGTCGACGCGGTGCCGGATTTATCACAGATACGCAGTATTTT; J: TRBJ2-3; length: 17; size: .; D: .; V: TRBV27
CDR3: CASSLRSSGANVLTF; DNA: TGTGCCAGCAGCCTCCGGTCTTCTGGGGCCAACGTCCTGACTTTC; J: TRBJ2-6; length: 15; size: .; D: .; V: TRBV6-5
CDR3: CASSPRGGAGGANVLTF; DNA: TGTGCCAGCTCACCACGCGGGGGCGCAGGAGGGGCCAACGTCCTGACTTTC; J: TRBJ2-6; length: 17; size: .; D: .; V: TRBV18
CDR3: CASSPTGSSYEQYF; DNA: TGTGCCAGCTCCCCGACAGGGAGCTCCTACGAGCAGTACTTC; J: TRBJ2-7; length: 14; size: .; D: TRBD1; V: TRBV18
CDR3: CASSLARAGRDEQYF; DNA: TGTGCCAGCAGCTTAGCGCGGGCGGGGCGGGACGAGCAGTACTTC; J: TRBJ2-7; length: 15; size: .; D: .; V: TRBV7-2
CDR3: CASSQEMRTGRHEQYF; DNA: TGCGCCAGCAGCCAAGAAATGCGCACAGGGCGCCACGAGCAGTACTTC; J: TRBJ2-7; length: 16; size: .; D: .; V: TRBV4-1
CDR3: CSAGTVNTEAFF; DNA: TGCAGCGCTGGGACAGTGAACACTGAAGCTTTCTTT; J: TRBJ1-1; length: 12; size: once; D: TRBD1; V: TRBV29-1